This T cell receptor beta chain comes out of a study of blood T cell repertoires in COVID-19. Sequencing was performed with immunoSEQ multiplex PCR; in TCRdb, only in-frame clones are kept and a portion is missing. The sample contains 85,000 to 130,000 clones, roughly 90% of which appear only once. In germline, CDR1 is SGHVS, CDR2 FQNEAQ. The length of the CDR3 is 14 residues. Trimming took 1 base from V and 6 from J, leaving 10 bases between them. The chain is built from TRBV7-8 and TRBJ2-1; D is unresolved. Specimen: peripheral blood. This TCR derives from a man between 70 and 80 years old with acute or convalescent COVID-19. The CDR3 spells CASSLVPSPNEQFF. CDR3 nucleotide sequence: TGTGCCAGCAGCTTAGTTCCTTCCCCCAATGAGCAGTTCTTC.